The sequence of this T cell receptor (beta chain) was determined in a study of beta chain features in type 1 diabetes. General observations from the study: A moderate, significant TCRB CDR3 shortening appeared in type 1 diabetes across four CD4+ subsets.

Expressed TCRB transcripts were sequenced after all isolated RNA was converted to cDNA. Only in-frame clones appear in the TCRdb table, and some are missing; sequencing was by immunoSEQ multiplex PCR. This sample yields about 370,000 clones, of which around 10% are seen a single time; 0.55% to 0.75% belongs to the top ten. V shed 4 bases and J 7 bases; nucleotides not matched to a gene: 11. This CDR3 has 17 residues. Germline CDR1 reads SGHDT; CDR2 reads YYEEEE. This clone appeared a few times. Its specificity is unknown. The chain carries TRBV5-6 and TRBJ2-2, with 12 bases fitting TRBD1. The receptor was isolated from a young man with type 1 diabetes. The sample comprised central memory CD4+ T cells from blood. CDR3 sequence: CASSPKDRDRGLGELFF. The DNA of the CDR3 is TGTGCCAGCAGCCCCAAGGACCGGGACAGGGGGCTCGGGGAGCTGTTTTTT.